This TCR beta chain was sequenced during a study of T-cell memory formation after mild COVID-19. Findings and caveats of the study: Some clones that responded were present in memory (sampled pre-infection), which suggests cross-reactive memory joined.

Comments on this clonotype: Its antigen is still unknown.

Constant-segment primers and 5'RACE yielded cDNA libraries for TCR alpha and TCR beta, each carrying sample barcodes and UMIs. TCRdb processed the 5' RACE reads anew with MiXCR; each CDR3 protein has one entry. The sample carries 400,000 or so distinct CDR3 sequences, 20% recorded once. Germline V gene data show CDR1 as SGHAT and CDR2 as FQDESV (reference sequence). The CDR3 sequence is 13 residues long. V lost 5 bases, J lost 8 bases, and 12 bases lay in between. Source material: PBMCs or a T cell subset sorted from them (not recorded which). The receptor was derived from an adult woman who had mild COVID-19 (a few samples of this study predate the infection). Cell type and time point are not known. The J gene is TRBJ2-2, the V gene TRBV11-1; no clear D. The CDR3 protein is CASSPGRKGELFF. The DNA for the CDR3 is TGTGCCAGCAGCCCCGGACGAAAAGGGGAGCTGTTTTTT.